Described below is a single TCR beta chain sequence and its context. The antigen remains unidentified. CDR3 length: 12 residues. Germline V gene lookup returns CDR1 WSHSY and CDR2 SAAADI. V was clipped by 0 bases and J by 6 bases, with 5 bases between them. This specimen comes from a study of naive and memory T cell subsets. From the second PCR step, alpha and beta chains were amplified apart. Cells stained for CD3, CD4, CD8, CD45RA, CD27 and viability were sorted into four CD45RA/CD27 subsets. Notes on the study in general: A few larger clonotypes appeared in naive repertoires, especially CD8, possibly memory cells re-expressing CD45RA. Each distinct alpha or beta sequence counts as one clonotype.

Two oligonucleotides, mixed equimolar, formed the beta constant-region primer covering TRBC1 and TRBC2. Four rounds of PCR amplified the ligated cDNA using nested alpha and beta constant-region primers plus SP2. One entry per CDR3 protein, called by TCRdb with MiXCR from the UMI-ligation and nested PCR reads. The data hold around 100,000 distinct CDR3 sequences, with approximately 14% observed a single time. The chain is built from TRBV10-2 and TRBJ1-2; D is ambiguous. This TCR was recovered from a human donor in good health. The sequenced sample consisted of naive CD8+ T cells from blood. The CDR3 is CASSESRDGYTF. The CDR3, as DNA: TGCGCCAGCAGTGAGTCAAGAGATGGCTACACCTTC.